This section outlines one T cell receptor beta chain sequence together with its context. Time point here: persistent/refractory GD, antithyroid drugs over 5 years with positive TRAb. Construction of the TCR library relied on RNA isolated from PBMCs. V trimming: 3 bases; J trimming: 2 bases; junction bases outside the gene matches: 2. Germline V gives CDR1 DFQATT, CDR2 SNEGSKA (reference sequence). The length of the CDR3 is 14 residues. The sample belongs to a study of regulatory T cells in long-lasting Graves disease. The authors built TCR beta libraries using iRepertoire HTBI primers and Arm-PCR of CDR3 regions. TCRdb re-analysed the multiplex PCR reads in MiXCR, keeping a single row per CDR3 protein. The table records approximately 400,000 distinct CDR3 sequences, approximately 25% of them present only once.

V and J are TRBV20-1 and TRBJ2-2; 8 bases match TRBD2. The sequences come from peripheral blood mononuclear cells (PBMCs), collected when the disease was refractory, from a patient treated with antithyroid drugs. The sequence was obtained from a woman aged 40-49 years with Graves disease. CDR3 sequence: CSASSGTNTGELFF. CDR3 DNA: TGCAGTGCTAGTAGCGGGACCAACACCGGGGAGCTGTTTTTT.